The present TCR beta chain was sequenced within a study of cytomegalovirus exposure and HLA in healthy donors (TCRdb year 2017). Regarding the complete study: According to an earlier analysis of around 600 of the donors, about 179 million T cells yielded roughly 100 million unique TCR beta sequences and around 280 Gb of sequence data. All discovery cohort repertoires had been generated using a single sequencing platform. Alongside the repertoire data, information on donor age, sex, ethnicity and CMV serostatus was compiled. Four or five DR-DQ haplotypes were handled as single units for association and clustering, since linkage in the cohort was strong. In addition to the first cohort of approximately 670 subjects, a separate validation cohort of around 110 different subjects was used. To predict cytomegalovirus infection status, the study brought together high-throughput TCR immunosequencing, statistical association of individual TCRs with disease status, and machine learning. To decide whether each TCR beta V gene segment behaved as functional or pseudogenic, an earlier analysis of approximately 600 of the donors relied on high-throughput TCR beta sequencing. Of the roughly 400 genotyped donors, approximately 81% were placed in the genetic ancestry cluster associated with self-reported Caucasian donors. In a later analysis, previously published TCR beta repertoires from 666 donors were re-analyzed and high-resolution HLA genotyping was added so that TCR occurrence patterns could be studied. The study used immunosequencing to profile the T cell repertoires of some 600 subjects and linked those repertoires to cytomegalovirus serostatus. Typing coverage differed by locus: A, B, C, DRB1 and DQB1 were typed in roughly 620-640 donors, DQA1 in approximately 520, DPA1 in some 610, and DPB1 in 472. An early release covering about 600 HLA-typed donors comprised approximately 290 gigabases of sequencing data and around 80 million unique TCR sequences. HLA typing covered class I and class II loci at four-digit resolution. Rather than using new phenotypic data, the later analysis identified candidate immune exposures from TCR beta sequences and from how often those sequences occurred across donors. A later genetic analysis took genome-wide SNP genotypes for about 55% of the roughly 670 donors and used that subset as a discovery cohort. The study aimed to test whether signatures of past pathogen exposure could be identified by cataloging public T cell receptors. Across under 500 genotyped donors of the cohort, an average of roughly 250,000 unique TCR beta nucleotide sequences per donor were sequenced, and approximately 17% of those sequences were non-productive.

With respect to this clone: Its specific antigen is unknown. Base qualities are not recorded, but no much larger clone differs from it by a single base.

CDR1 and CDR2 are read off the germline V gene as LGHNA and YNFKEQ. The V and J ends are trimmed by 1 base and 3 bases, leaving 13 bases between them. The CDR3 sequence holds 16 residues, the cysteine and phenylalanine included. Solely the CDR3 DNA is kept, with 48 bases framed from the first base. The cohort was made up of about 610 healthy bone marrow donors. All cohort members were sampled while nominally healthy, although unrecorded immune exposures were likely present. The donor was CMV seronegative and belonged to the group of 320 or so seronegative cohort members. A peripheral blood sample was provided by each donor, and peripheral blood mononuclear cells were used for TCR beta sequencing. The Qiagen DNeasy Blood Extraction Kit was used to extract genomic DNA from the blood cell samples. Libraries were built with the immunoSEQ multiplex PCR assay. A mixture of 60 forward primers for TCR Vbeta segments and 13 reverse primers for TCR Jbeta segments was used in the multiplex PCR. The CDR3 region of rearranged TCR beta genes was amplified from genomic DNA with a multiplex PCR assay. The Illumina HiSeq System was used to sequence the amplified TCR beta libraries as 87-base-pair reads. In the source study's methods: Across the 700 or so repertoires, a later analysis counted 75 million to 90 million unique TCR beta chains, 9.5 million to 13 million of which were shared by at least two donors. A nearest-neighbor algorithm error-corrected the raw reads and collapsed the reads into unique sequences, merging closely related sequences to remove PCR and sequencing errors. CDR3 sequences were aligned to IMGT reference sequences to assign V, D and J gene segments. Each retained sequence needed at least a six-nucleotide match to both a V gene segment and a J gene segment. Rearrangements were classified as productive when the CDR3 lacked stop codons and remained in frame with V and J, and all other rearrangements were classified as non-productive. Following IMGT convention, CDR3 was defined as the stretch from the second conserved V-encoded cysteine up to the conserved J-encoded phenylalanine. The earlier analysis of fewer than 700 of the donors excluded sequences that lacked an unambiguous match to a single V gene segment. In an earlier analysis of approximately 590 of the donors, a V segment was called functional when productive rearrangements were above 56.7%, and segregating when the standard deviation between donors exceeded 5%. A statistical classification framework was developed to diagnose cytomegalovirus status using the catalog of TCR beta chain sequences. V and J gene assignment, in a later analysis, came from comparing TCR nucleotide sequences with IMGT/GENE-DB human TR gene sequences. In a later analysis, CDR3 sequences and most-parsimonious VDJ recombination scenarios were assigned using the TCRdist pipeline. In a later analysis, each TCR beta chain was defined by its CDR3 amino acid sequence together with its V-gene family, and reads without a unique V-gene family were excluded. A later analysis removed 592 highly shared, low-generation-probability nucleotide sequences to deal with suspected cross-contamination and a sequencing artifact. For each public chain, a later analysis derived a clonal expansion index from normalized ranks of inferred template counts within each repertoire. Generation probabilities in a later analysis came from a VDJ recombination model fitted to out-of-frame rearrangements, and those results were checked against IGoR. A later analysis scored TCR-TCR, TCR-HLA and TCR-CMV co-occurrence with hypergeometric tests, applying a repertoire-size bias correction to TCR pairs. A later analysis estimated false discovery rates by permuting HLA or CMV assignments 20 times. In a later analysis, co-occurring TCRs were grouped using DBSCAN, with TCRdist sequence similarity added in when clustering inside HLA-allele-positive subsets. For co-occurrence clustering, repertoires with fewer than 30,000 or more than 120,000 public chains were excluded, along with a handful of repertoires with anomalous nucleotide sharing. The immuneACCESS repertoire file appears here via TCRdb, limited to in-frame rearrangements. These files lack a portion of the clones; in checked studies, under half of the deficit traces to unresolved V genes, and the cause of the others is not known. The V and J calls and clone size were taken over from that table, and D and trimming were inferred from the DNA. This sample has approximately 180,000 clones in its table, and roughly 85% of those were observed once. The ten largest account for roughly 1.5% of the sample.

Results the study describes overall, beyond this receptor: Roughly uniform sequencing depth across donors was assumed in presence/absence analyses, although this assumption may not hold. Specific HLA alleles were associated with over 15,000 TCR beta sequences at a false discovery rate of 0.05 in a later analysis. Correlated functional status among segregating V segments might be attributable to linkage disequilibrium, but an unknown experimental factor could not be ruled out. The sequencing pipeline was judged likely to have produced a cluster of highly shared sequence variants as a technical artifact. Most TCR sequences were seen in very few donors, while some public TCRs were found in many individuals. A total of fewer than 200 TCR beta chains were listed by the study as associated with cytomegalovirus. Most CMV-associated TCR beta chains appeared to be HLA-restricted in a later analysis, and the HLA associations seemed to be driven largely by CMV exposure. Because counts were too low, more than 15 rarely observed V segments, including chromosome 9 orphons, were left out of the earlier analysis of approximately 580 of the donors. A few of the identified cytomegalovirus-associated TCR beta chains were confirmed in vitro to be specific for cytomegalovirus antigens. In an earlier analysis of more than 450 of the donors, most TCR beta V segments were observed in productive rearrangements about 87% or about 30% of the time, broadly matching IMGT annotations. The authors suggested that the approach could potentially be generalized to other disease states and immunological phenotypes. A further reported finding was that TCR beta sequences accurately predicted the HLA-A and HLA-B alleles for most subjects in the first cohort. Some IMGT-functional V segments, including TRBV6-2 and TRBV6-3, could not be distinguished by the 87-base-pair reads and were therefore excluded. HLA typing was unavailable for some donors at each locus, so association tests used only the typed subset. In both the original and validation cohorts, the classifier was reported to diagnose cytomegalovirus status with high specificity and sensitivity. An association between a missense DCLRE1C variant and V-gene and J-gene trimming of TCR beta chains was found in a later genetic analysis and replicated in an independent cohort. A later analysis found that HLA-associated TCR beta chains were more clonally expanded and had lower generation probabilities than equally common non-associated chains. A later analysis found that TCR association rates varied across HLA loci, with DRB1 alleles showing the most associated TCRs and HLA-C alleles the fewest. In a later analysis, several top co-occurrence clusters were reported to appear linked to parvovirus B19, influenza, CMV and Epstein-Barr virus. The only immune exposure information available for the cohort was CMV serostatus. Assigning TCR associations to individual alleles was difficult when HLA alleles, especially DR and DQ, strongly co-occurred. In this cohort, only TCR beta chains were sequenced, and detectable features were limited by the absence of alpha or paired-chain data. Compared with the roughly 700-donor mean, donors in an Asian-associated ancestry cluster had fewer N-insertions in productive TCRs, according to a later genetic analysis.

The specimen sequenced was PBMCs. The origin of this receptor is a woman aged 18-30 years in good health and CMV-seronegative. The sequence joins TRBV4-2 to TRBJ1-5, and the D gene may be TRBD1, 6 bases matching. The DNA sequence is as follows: TGTGCCAGCAGCCAAGCTTCTGGACAGAACAATCAGCCCCAGCATTTT. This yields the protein CASSQASGQNNQPQHF.